The 5 T cell receptor beta chains presented below share a single source sample, sequenced in a study of response to subunit inactivated influenza vaccine (dated by TCRdb to the late 2010s). The protocol used for the library was RT-PCR. For sequencing, an Illumina HiSeq 2500 was employed. The public reads were reprocessed in TCRdb via fastp at Q25 and MiXCR, keeping in-frame beta chains. Entries that share a CDR3 protein sequence are merged under the most common genes and DNA. The sample includes almost 250,000 distinct CDR3 sequences, with 9.5% to 15% observed a single time. The top ten clonotypes cover under 10% of the sample. The sequencing here drew on non-naive T cells sorted from PBMCs, taken around 14 days before vaccination. Read against the paper, the sample's cell subset or site label means: memory T cell fraction. The receptor set was obtained from a man between 50 and 59 years old who received an inactivated influenza vaccine. Donor details come from another sample of the same person, matched by shared clones.

The chain has TRBV11-3 and TRBJ1-1; 7 bases map to TRBD1. Per the germline V gene, CDR1 is SGHNT and CDR2 is YENEEA. This CDR3 is 15 amino acids long. With V trimmed by 5 bases and J by 4 bases, 10 bases remained unmatched. The CDR3 nucleotides are TGTGCCAGCAGCCCAGGGGGGGGCTCGAGCACTGAAGCTTTCTTT. Protein product: CASSPGGGSSTEAFF.

At least ten counts were recorded for this clonotype. This rearrangement joins TRBV5-1 to TRBJ2-7, with 7 bases fitting TRBD2. Germline assignment: CDR1 SGHRS and CDR2 YFSETQ. This CDR3 has 14 amino acids. Unmatched junction bases numbered 2, after V lost 0 bases and J lost 2 bases. The CDR3 nucleotides are TGCGCCAGCAGCTTGGGGAGCGGGGCCTACGAGCAGTACTTC. Translated: CASSLGSGAYEQYF. Supplemented by reference TRBV5-1 and TRBJ2-7, the full variable domain reads KAGVTQTPRYLIKTRGQQVTLSCSPISGHRSVSWYQQTPGQGLQFLFEYFSETQRNKGNFPGRFSGRQFSNSRSEMNVSTLELGDSALYLCASSLGSGAYEQYFGPGTRLTVT.

This clonotype was picked up a small number of times. This chain joins TRBV27 and TRBJ2-7, with TRBD1 identical over 9 bases. Germline CDR1 is MNHEY and CDR2 is SMNVEV (reference sequence). The CDR3 consists of 16 residues. Trimming cost V 9 bases and J 3 bases; bases outside gene matches: 15. The CDR3 nucleotides read TGTGCCAGGAAAAACAAAGTCGGGACAGGGATCTACGAGCAGTACTTC. Protein sequence: CARKNKVGTGIYEQYF.

The gene calls are TRBV28 and TRBJ2-7, with TRBD2 as a possible D gene (6 bases). Germline V CDR1 and CDR2: MDHEN, SYDVKM. V lost 5 bases, J lost 4 bases, and 15 bases lay in between. CDR3 size: 14 residues. The CDR3 nucleotides read TGTGCCAGCAGTGCCCCCGGGACTGCGTACGAGCAGTACTTC. Amino acids: CASSAPGTAYEQYF.

This clonotype was picked up a small number of times. The chain joins TRBV12-3 or TRBV12-4 to TRBJ2-1; 11 bases agree with TRBD2. The junction had 8 bases not matched to a gene; V was cut back by 3 bases and J by 7 bases. The CDR3 loop spans 16 amino acids. The CDR3 sequence is CASSFTPSGGMNEQFF. In DNA, the CDR3 is TGTGCCAGCAGTTTCACCCCTAGCGGGGGGATGAATGAGCAGTTCTTC.